The T cell receptor (beta chain) described here comes from a study of T cell responses to AZD1222 COVID-19 vaccine. Clones were sequenced by immunoSEQ multiplex PCR, and TCRdb holds only the in-frame ones, with some missing. The sample has about 150,000 clones; 90% are singletons. The sample was peripheral blood, taken 28 days after the second AZD1222 dose. This clonotype originated in an adult who received the AZD1222 COVID-19 vaccine.

The CDR3 protein is CASSLRAGVGDNEQFF. CDR3 coding DNA: TGTGCCAGCAGCTTACGGGCGGGAGTCGGTGACAATGAGCAGTTCTTC. The V gene is TRBV7-2, the J gene TRBJ2-1; 7 nucleotides align to TRBD2. The J segment lost 5 bases and the V segment lost 2 bases, leaving 9 bases of the junction unmatched. The germline CDR1 and CDR2 sequences are SGHTA and FQGNSA. CDR3 length: 16 residues.